These 8 T cell receptor beta chains came from one sample sequenced in a study of shared clonotypes between healthy human individuals. Sequenced by immunoSEQ multiplex PCR; TCRdb stores in-frame clones only, minus some. The sample has approximately 1,500,000 clones; about 98% are singletons. The sample taken for sequencing was naive CD4+ T cells sorted from blood. The sample's subset: CD45RA+ positively selected. Receptor source: a man under 40 in good health.

V and J are TRBV9 and TRBJ1-1; D gene ambiguous. The CDR3 is 13 residues long. The germline CDR1 and CDR2 sequences are SGDLS and YYNGEE. The V and J ends lost 2 bases and 7 bases respectively, with 12 bases between them. CDR3 sequence reads: CASSVSGWGEAFF. CDR3 bases: TGTGCCAGCAGCGTTAGCGGATGGGGTGAAGCTTTCTTT.

This chain links TRBV7-2 with TRBJ1-1; D ambiguous. Germline V gives CDR1 SGHTA, CDR2 FQGNSA. V lost 3 bases, J lost 1 base, and 9 bases lay in between. The CDR3 covers 14 residues. CDR3 loop: CASSLMGRNTEAFF. The DNA for the CDR3 is TGTGCCAGCAGCTTGATGGGAAGGAACACTGAAGCTTTCTTT. The variable domain in full, completed from reference TRBV7-2 and TRBJ1-1, reads GAGVSQSPSNKVTEKGKDVELRCDPISGHTALYWYRQSLGQGLEFLIYFQGNSAPDKSGLPSDRFSAERTGGSVSTLTIQRTQQEDSAVYLCASSLMGRNTEAFFGQGTRLTVV.

This chain connects TRBV5-4 to TRBJ1-1, with a possible D match to TRBD1 (6 bases). This CDR3 has 12 residues. Germline CDR1 reads SGHNT; CDR2 reads YYREEE (reference sequence). V was cut by 7 bases and J by 5 bases, with 12 bases left in between. The CDR3 DNA is TGTGCCAGCGGGGGGCCGAGAACTGAAGCTTTCTTT. Its translation: CASGGPRTEAFF.

The chain combines TRBV10-3 with TRBJ2-7; no clear D gene. Per the germline V gene, CDR1 is ENHRY and CDR2 is SYGVKD. CDR3 length: 11 amino acids. The ends were cut back, 1 base at V and 6 bases at J, with 4 bases in the middle. CDR3 region: CAISELTEQYF. The CDR3 nucleotides read TGTGCCATCAGTGAGTTGACCGAGCAGTACTTC.

The chain uses TRBV7-6 and TRBJ2-3; 9 nucleotides align to TRBD2. This CDR3 spans 16 amino acids. CDR1 and CDR2 (germline): SGHVS, FNYEAQ. V shed 3 bases, J shed 1 base, and the junction held 5 bases outside the gene matches. CDR3 coding DNA: TGTGCCAGCAGCTTGGTGGTAGCGGGAGGCACAGATACGCAGTATTTT. Translated, it gives CASSLVVAGGTDTQYF.

This clone showed up just once. This chain joins TRBV6-6 and TRBJ1-1; D is undetermined. V lost 5 bases, J lost 0 bases, and 10 bases lay in between. The germline V gene has CDR1 MNHNY and CDR2 SVGAGI (reference sequence). The CDR3 has 14 residues. CDR3: CASSAPGLNTEAFF. DNA of the CDR3: TGTGCCAGCAGTGCCCCAGGATTGAACACTGAAGCTTTCTTT.

The V call is TRBV5-1, the J call TRBJ2-1; maybe TRBD1 (6 bases). The CDR3 runs to 17 residues. CDR1 SGHRS and CDR2 YFSETQ come from the germline V gene. V was shortened by 4 bases and J by 0 bases, with 17 bases between the two germline ends. The DNA of the CDR3 is TGCGCCAGCAGCCTCGAAACAGGGAAAGTCTCCTACAATGAGCAGTTCTTC. Protein product: CASSLETGKVSYNEQFF.

The V and J genes are TRBV5-1 and TRBJ2-1, with unresolved D. The CDR3 sequence is 15 residues long. CDR1 and CDR2 from the germline V gene are SGHRS and YFSETQ. V shed 4 bases and J shed 7 bases, with 18 bases lying between them. CDR3: CASSRDPPYVNEQFF. The CDR3 DNA is TGCGCCAGCAGCAGGGATCCTCCATATGTGAATGAGCAGTTCTTC.